Presented here are 28 T cell receptor beta chains from one specimen sequenced in a study of cytomegalovirus exposure and HLA in healthy donors. TCRdb's table, derived via immunoSEQ multiplex PCR, lists solely in-frame clones and lacks some. The sample carries roughly 250,000 clones, just under 90% recorded once. The sequenced material came from PBMCs. The source of these receptors is a man between 18 and 35 years old in good health and CMV-seronegative.

The CDR3 reads CATSIPSTRGAKNEQFF. The CDR3 DNA reads as TGTGCCACCAGCATCCCATCAACGCGGGGGGCGAAAAATGAGCAGTTCTTC. V usage is TRBV15 and J usage is TRBJ2-1, with TRBD2 matching 8 bases. The CDR3 has 17 residues. CDR1 and CDR2 from the germline V gene are LNHNV and YYDKDF (reference sequence). The ends lost 4 bases at V and 7 bases at J; junction bases unmatched: 15.

This clone was observed a single time. The chain has TRBV30 and TRBJ1-4, with TRBD1 as a possible D gene (5 bases). This CDR3 is built from 11 residues. With 5 bases removed from V and 12 bases from J, the gap between germline ends came to 13 bases. Germline CDR1 and CDR2: GTSNPN and SVGIG (reference sequence). In DNA, the CDR3 is TGTGCCTGGGGGGGGAATGAGGAACTGTTTTTT. This sequence encodes CAWGGNEELFF.

The genes are TRBV28 and TRBJ2-7; TRBD2 is a possible D gene (6 bases). The CDR3 covers 13 residues. CDR1 MDHEN and CDR2 SYDVKM come from the germline V gene. The V gene lost 7 bases and the J gene lost 9 bases, with 19 bases spanning the gap. For the CDR3, the DNA is TGTGCCAGCAAGTCGGGAGACGGTGATGGGCAGTACTTC. It is translated as CASKSGDGDGQYF.

The chain carries TRBV5-4 and TRBJ2-5; 11 bases fit TRBD2. The CDR3 runs 15 residues. Trimming removed 0 bases from V and 3 bases from J; junction bases left unmatched: 1. Germline CDR1 reads SGHNT; CDR2 reads YYREEE (reference sequence). The CDR3, as DNA: TGTGCCAGCAGCTTGGGACTAGCGGGGAAAGAGACCCAGTACTTC. It yields the protein CASSLGLAGKETQYF.

In this sample, this clone turned up once. The chain links TRBV27 to TRBJ1-4; D may be TRBD1 (6 bases). The ends were cut back, 2 bases at V and 6 bases at J, with 10 bases in the middle. The CDR3 contains 14 residues. CDR1 and CDR2 from the germline V gene are MNHEY and SMNVEV (reference sequence). The CDR3 DNA sequence: TGTGCCAGCAGTTTAGGAGGGGGGGATGAAAAACTGTTTTTT. Protein: CASSLGGGDEKLFF.

This clone turned up a few times. Other DNA sequences in this sample translate to the same CDR3. The J gene is TRBJ2-7, the V gene TRBV27; D remains ambiguous. Trimming took off 4 bases at V and 3 bases at J, with 4 bases between the two ends. The CDR3 length is 11 residues. Per the germline V gene, CDR1 is MNHEY and CDR2 is SMNVEV (reference sequence). The CDR3 spells CASSSLYEQYF. CDR3 nucleotide sequence: TGTGCCAGCAGTTCACTCTACGAGCAGTACTTC.

The chain recombines TRBV28 with TRBJ1-1, with unresolved D. This CDR3 has 12 residues. Germline V gives CDR1 MDHEN, CDR2 SYDVKM. V lost 3 bases, J lost 7 bases, and 9 bases lay in between. The CDR3 DNA reads TGTGCCAGCAGTTTGGCTGGCTTTGAAGCTTTCTTT. This codes for CASSLAGFEAFF.

The rearrangement uses TRBV4-1 and TRBJ1-2; weak D call: TRBD1 (6 bases). Looked up from germline, CDR1 is MGHRA and CDR2 is YSYEKL. This CDR3 has 19 residues. Trimming stripped 0 bases from V and 5 bases from J, with 25 bases between. CDR3: CASSQDGPRGQQLRYGYTF. The CDR3 DNA reads as TGCGCCAGCAGCCAAGATGGCCCAAGAGGACAGCAGCTACGATATGGCTACACCTTC.

V is TRBV10-3 and J is TRBJ2-3; 10 bases agree with TRBD2. The ends lost 2 bases at V and 5 bases at J; junction bases unmatched: 4. The CDR3 covers 15 residues. Looked up from germline, CDR1 is ENHRY and CDR2 is SYGVKD. The CDR3 spells CAISEPSGRLDTQYF. CDR3 nucleotide sequence: TGTGCCATCAGTGAGCCTAGCGGGAGATTAGATACGCAGTATTTT.

The J gene is TRBJ1-5, the V gene TRBV30, with 9 bases identical to TRBD1. The ends lost 3 bases at V and 6 bases at J; junction bases unmatched: 9. Germline V gene lookup returns CDR1 GTSNPN and CDR2 SVGIG (reference sequence). CDR3 length equals 15 residues. The CDR3, as DNA: TGTGCCTGGAGCCAGGGACAGGGATGGGCTCAGCCCCAGCATTTT. The encoded protein is CAWSQGQGWAQPQHF.

V is TRBV5-1 and J is TRBJ2-4; tentatively, D is TRBD1 (5 bases). The V end lost 2 bases, the J end lost 0 bases, and 9 bases lay between the germline ends. Germline CDR1 and CDR2: SGHRS and YFSETQ. The CDR3 contains 15 residues. CDR3 region: CASSLGAEAKNIQYF. CDR3 DNA: TGCGCCAGCAGCTTAGGGGCCGAAGCCAAAAACATTCAGTACTTC.

The chain recombines TRBV28 with TRBJ1-5; TRBD1 matches at 9 bases. This CDR3 is 19 amino acids long. Germline values: CDR1 MDHEN, CDR2 SYDVKM. Germline trimming cut 6 bases from V and 0 bases from J; bases unmatched to any gene: 15. The DNA of the CDR3 is TGTGCCAGCAGGGGACCGGACAGGGGTCAACTGTATAGCAATCAGCCCCAGCATTTT. As protein: CASRGPDRGQLYSNQPQHF.

This clone was picked up one time. The V call is TRBV21-1, the J call TRBJ1-6. TRBV21-1 is a pseudogene locus. The CDR3 is 15 amino acids. The CDR3 sequence is CASSPGTAYNSPLHF. The DNA for the CDR3 is TGTGCCAGCAGCCCGGGAACAGCCTATAATTCACCCCTCCACTTT.

The chain couples TRBV18 to TRBJ2-3, with TRBD2 identical over 13 bases. The V segment lost 5 bases and the J segment 6 bases; nucleotides outside the gene matches: 8. Germline values: CDR1 KGHSH, CDR2 LQKENI. The CDR3 is 16 amino acids. The CDR3 region has the DNA TGTGCCAGCTCAGGGACTAGCGGGACATCAAGGGATACGCAGTATTTT. It codes for CASSGTSGTSRDTQYF.

J is TRBJ2-1 and V is TRBV5-1, with 8 positions matching TRBD1. The junction had 3 bases not matched to a gene; V was cut back by 0 bases and J by 4 bases. CDR1 is SGHRS, CDR2 YFSETQ, per germline. The CDR3 has 15 residues. CDR3 DNA: TGCGCCAGCAGCTTGGGACAGGGGACATACAATGAGCAGTTCTTC. Translating it yields CASSLGQGTYNEQFF.

This chain joins TRBV5-4 and TRBJ2-4; no clear D gene. V was pared by 1 base and J by 1 base, with 6 bases between. From germline, CDR1 is SGHNT and CDR2 YYREEE (reference sequence). The CDR3 is 14 residues long. CDR3 amino acids: CASSLSFAKNIQYF. The CDR3 DNA is TGTGCCAGCAGCTTGTCCTTTGCCAAAAACATTCAGTACTTC.

This chain joins TRBV20-1 and TRBJ2-1; the D gene is possibly TRBD1 (5 bases). This CDR3 comprises 11 residues. Germline CDR1 DFQATT, CDR2 SNEGSKA (reference sequence). V lost 5 bases to trimming and J lost 9 bases, with 11 bases between them. CDR3 residues: CSAPLGREQFF. Written as DNA, the CDR3 is TGCAGTGCTCCCCTGGGGCGTGAGCAGTTCTTC.

The V gene is TRBV21-1, the J gene TRBJ2-5; the table's D gene call, TRBD1, was not cross checked with the DNA. TRBV21-1 is a known pseudogene. The CDR3 is 12 amino acids. CDR3 loop: CASEGGRETQYF. CDR3 DNA: TGTGCCAGCGAAGGGGGCCGAGAGACCCAGTACTTC.

This chain joins TRBV7-6 and TRBJ2-7; 8 bases map to TRBD2. CDR1 and CDR2 (germline): SGHVS, FNYEAQ. This CDR3 contains 16 residues. V lost 3 bases to trimming and J lost 0 bases; unmatched junction nucleotides: 7. CDR3 sequence: CASSFGRAGASYEQYF. The CDR3 DNA follows: TGTGCCAGCAGCTTTGGTCGAGCGGGGGCCTCCTACGAGCAGTACTTC.

The V gene is TRBV4-3, the J gene TRBJ2-1, with D unclear. Germline lookup yields CDR1 LGHNA and CDR2 YSLEER. The V gene lost 0 bases and the J gene lost 3 bases, with 6 bases spanning the gap. This CDR3 has 14 residues. Here the CDR3 reads CASSQELIYNEQFF. The CDR3 nucleotides are TGCGCCAGCAGCCAAGAACTGATCTACAATGAGCAGTTCTTC.

V and J are TRBV28 and TRBJ2-7; D unresolved. V lost 1 base to trimming and J lost 6 bases, with 7 bases between them. The CDR3 sequence is 12 residues long. CDR1 MDHEN and CDR2 SYDVKM come from the germline V gene. For the CDR3, the DNA is TGTGCCAGCAGTTTATACTTCGTCGAGCAGTACTTC. Its protein is CASSLYFVEQYF.

The chain combines TRBV6-5 with TRBJ1-2; 8 bases match TRBD1. CDR3 length: 13 residues. Per germline, CDR1 MNHEY and CDR2 SVGAGI. V was clipped by 5 bases and J by 8 bases; unmatched bases: 7. DNA for the CDR3: TGTGCCAGCAGTCGGGGGACAGGAGGGGGCTACACCTTC. Encoded protein: CASSRGTGGGYTF.

The chain couples TRBV5-1 to TRBJ1-4; the D gene is possibly TRBD1 (5 bases). CDR3 size: 16 residues. Germline lookup yields CDR1 SGHRS and CDR2 YFSETQ. Trimming took 4 bases from V and 7 from J, leaving 20 bases between them. CDR3 in amino acids: CASSGGDPPMGEKLFF. CDR3 DNA sequence: TGCGCCAGCAGCGGCGGGGACCCACCGATGGGTGAAAAACTGTTTTTT.

The gene calls are TRBV2 and TRBJ1-5; TRBD1 might be the D (6 bases). The CDR3 extends over 14 amino acids. V was clipped by 6 bases and J by 6 bases, with 15 bases between them. Germline V gives CDR1 SNHLY, CDR2 FYNNEI. The CDR3 reads CASSLGGMGQPQHF. CDR3 DNA sequence: TGTGCCAGCAGCTTAGGGGGTATGGGTCAGCCCCAGCATTTT.

In its sample, this clone was seen once. The rearrangement links TRBV5-4 to TRBJ2-7; tentative D call: TRBD1 (6 bases). The germline V and J ends were trimmed by 4 bases and 2 bases, with 13 bases remaining between them. The CDR3 runs 14 residues. Germline CDR1 and CDR2: SGHNT and YYREEE (reference sequence). Here the CDR3 reads CASSPRTDTYEQYF. Here the CDR3 DNA reads TGTGCCAGCAGCCCCCGGACAGATACCTACGAGCAGTACTTC.

This chain connects TRBV6-4 to TRBJ1-5; 7 bases map to TRBD1. V lost 5 bases and J lost 8; bases outside the gene matches: 15. Germline lookup yields CDR1 MRHNA and CDR2 SNTAGT. The CDR3 totals 16 residues. The chain's CDR3 is CASSPSRQGAKKPQHF. The CDR3 DNA reads TGTGCCAGCAGTCCTTCAAGACAGGGAGCGAAGAAGCCCCAGCATTTT.

The V gene is TRBV28, the J gene TRBJ2-5; 11 bases match TRBD2. The CDR3 runs to 17 residues. Germline lookup yields CDR1 MDHEN and CDR2 SYDVKM. Unmatched junction bases numbered 13, after V lost 8 bases and J lost 2 bases. The CDR3 sequence is CASDTELAGVYQETQYF. The CDR3 DNA is TGTGCCAGCGACACCGAACTAGCGGGGGTATATCAAGAGACCCAGTACTTC.

The rearrangement joins TRBV29-1 to TRBJ2-2, with D perhaps matching TRBD1 (5 bases). This CDR3 region has 17 residues. Per germline, CDR1 SQVTM and CDR2 ANQGSEA. V was shortened by 4 bases and J by 4 bases, with 22 bases between the two germline ends. CDR3 in amino acids: CSVVRPRGSPGTGELFF. The CDR3 coding sequence is TGCAGCGTTGTAAGGCCAAGGGGAAGCCCGGGCACCGGGGAGCTGTTTTTT.